This TCR beta chain was documented in a study of blood T cell repertoires in COVID-19. Germline-derived CDR1 and CDR2 are LGHDT and YNNKEL (reference sequence). V was clipped by 2 bases and J by 5 bases; unmatched bases: 6. The CDR3 contains 14 residues. Clones were sequenced by immunoSEQ multiplex PCR, and TCRdb holds only the in-frame ones, with some missing. This sample has roughly 250,000 clones, with 87% found just once. V and J are TRBV3-1 (or the pseudogene TRBV3-2) and TRBJ2-7; 7 bases map to TRBD2. Material for sequencing was peripheral blood. The origin of this receptor is a woman in her 50s with acute or convalescent COVID-19. As DNA, the CDR3 is TGTGCCAGCAGCCAAAAACTAGCGAACCACGAGCAGTACTTC. Encoded protein: CASSQKLANHEQYF.